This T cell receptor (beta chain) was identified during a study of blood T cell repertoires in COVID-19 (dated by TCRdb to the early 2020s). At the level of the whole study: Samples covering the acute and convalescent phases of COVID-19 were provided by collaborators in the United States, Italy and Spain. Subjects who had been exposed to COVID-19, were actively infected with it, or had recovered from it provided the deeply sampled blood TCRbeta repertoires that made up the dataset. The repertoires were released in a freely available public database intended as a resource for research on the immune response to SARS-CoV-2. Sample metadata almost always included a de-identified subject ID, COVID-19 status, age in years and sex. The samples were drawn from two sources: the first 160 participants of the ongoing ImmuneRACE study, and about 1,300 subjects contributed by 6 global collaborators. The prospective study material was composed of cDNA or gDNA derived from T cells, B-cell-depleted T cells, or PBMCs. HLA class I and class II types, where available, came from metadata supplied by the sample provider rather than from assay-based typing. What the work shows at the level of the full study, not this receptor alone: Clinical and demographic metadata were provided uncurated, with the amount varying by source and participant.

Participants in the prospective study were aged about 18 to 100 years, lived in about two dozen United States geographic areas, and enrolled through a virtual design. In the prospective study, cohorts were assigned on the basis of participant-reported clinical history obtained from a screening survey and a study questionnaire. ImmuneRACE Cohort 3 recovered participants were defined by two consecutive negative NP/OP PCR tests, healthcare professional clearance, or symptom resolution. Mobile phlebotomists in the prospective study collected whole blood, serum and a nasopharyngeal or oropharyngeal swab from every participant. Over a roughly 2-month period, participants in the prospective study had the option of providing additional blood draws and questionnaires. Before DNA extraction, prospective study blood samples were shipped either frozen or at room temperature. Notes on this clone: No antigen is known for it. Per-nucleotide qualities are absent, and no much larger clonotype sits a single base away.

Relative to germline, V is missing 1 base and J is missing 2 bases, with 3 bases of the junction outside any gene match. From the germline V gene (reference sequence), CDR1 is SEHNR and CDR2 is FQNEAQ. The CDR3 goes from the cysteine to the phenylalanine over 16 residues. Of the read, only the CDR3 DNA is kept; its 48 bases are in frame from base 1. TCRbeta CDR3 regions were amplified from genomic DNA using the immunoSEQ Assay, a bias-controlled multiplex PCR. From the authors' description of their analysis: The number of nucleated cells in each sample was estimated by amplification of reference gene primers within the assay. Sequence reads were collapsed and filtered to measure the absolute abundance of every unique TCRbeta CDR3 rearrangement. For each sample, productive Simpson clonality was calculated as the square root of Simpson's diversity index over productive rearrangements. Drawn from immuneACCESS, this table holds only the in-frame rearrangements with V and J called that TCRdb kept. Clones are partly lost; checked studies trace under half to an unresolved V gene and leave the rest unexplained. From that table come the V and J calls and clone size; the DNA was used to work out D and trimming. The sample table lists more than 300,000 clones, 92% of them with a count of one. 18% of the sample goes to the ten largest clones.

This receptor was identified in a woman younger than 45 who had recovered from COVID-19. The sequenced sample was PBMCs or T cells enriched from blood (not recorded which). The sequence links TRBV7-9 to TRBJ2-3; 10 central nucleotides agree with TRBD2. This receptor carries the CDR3 CASSLGTSGTTDTQYF. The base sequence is TGTGCCAGCAGCTTAGGGACTAGCGGAACCACAGATACGCAGTATTTT.